What follows are 20 T cell receptor beta chains derived from one specimen sequenced in a study of TIL therapy for anti-PD-1-resistant metastatic lung cancer. The time point denotes: pre-treatment sample, taken before nivolumab and TIL therapy. The immunoSEQ assay was v3. Assay: immunoSEQ multiplex PCR; the TCRdb copy retains only in-frame clones and omits some. The sample includes 57,000 or so clones, roughly 84% of them seen just once. The sequences come from blood, collected at baseline. These receptors originate from a person aged 25-80 years with non-small cell lung cancer.

V is TRBV6-5 and J is TRBJ2-2, with unresolved D. With 2 bases removed from V and 6 bases from J, the gap between germline ends came to 7 bases. Germline lookup yields CDR1 MNHEY and CDR2 SVGAGI. CDR3 length: 13 amino acids. The CDR3 region is CASSYPVSGELFF. The DNA for the CDR3 is TGTGCCAGCAGTTACCCCGTTTCCGGGGAGCTGTTTTTT.

The chain employs TRBV2 and TRBJ2-7; D tentatively reads TRBD1 or TRBD2 (5 bases each). The CDR3 runs 14 residues. Germline CDR1 and CDR2: SNHLY and FYNNEI. V lost 6 bases, J lost 2 bases, and 14 bases lay in between. The CDR3 region has the DNA TGTGCCAGCAGCTACCGGGACGGGGCCTACGAGCAGTACTTC. Its protein is CASSYRDGAYEQYF.

V usage is TRBV29-1 and J usage is TRBJ1-1, with D possibly matching TRBD1 (5 bases). Germline V gene data show CDR1 as SQVTM and CDR2 as ANQGSEA. Trimming cost V 7 bases and J 1 base, with 16 bases left between them. The CDR3 sequence is 14 residues long. The CDR3 DNA reads as TGCAGCGCCAGGTCATCGGGGGGGAACACTGAAGCTTTCTTT. The encoded protein is CSARSSGGNTEAFF.

This chain connects TRBV30 to TRBJ2-7; 7 bases map to TRBD1. CDR1 and CDR2 (germline): GTSNPN, SVGIG (reference sequence). The V segment lost 7 bases and the J segment 1 base; nucleotides outside the gene matches: 1. This CDR3 is built from 11 residues. The CDR3 nucleotides read TGTGCCTTGGGACAGTCCTACGAGCAGTACTTC. Protein product: CALGQSYEQYF.

The chain joins TRBV30 to TRBJ1-1, with 7 bases aligning to TRBD1. The CDR3 is 15 residues long. Looked up from germline, CDR1 is GTSNPN and CDR2 is SVGIG (reference sequence). The ends lost 8 bases at V and 2 bases at J; junction bases unmatched: 14. CDR3 sequence reads: CAAHRGPSINTEAFF. The CDR3 coding sequence is TGTGCCGCCCACAGGGGACCTTCTATTAACACTGAAGCTTTCTTT.

The chain uses TRBV27 and TRBJ1-1; TRBD1 might be the D (5 bases). The CDR3 totals 13 residues. The germline V gene has CDR1 MNHEY and CDR2 SMNVEV (reference sequence). Trimming took off 6 bases at V and 5 bases at J, with 13 bases between the two ends. This CDR3 is CASSQGWRTEAFF. The CDR3 DNA sequence: TGTGCCAGCAGCCAGGGTTGGAGAACTGAAGCTTTCTTT.

J is TRBJ1-1 and V is TRBV18; D gene uncertain. This CDR3 is 13 amino acids long. Trimming stripped 4 bases from V and 7 bases from J, with 13 bases between. The V gene's germline CDR1 is KGHSH and CDR2 LQKENI. The CDR3 reads CASSQAGRFEAFF. The CDR3 DNA sequence: TGTGCCAGCTCACAGGCCGGGAGGTTTGAAGCTTTCTTT.

J is TRBJ1-5 and V is TRBV5-5; D not resolved. The CDR3 has 15 residues. CDR1 and CDR2 (germline): SGHKS, YYEKEE (reference sequence). The V and J ends lost 0 bases and 7 bases respectively, with 14 bases between them. In DNA form, the CDR3 reads TGTGCCAGCAGCTTGGGGCCGAATAGGTACCAGCCCCAGCATTTT. This translates into CASSLGPNRYQPQHF.

The V call is TRBV27, the J call TRBJ2-1, with D perhaps TRBD2 (6 bases). The CDR3 runs 13 residues. Looked up from germline, CDR1 is MNHEY and CDR2 is SMNVEV (reference sequence). Trimming pared 10 bases from V and 9 bases from J, leaving 19 bases between. The CDR3 spells CATGTPAGGEQFF. In DNA form, the CDR3 reads TGTGCCACTGGGACCCCAGCCGGGGGTGAGCAGTTCTTC.

The rearrangement joins TRBV3-1 (or the pseudogene TRBV3-2) to TRBJ2-1, with TRBD2 matching over 10 bases. CDR1 and CDR2 from the germline V gene are LGHDT and YNNKEL (reference sequence). The CDR3 is 17 residues long. Trimming at V came to 5 bases and at J to 4 bases, leaving 11 bases not matched to a gene. Written as DNA, the CDR3 is TGTGCCAGCAGCTATGGACTAGCGGTTGGGGCGTACAATGAGCAGTTCTTC. It specifies CASSYGLAVGAYNEQFF.

The genes are TRBV7-2 and TRBJ2-1, with TRBD2 matching 8 bases. J lost 0 bases, V lost 5 bases, and 0 bases had no gene match. CDR3 length: 14 residues. The germline gives CDR1 SGHTA, CDR2 FQGNSA. CDR3 DNA: TGTGCCAGCAGCCGGGGGGGCTCCTACAATGAGCAGTTCTTC. Protein sequence: CASSRGGSYNEQFF.

J is TRBJ2-5 and V is TRBV6-5, with TRBD1 matching over 8 bases. The ends lost 7 bases at V and 1 base at J; junction bases unmatched: 2. The CDR3 length is 13 residues. Per germline, CDR1 MNHEY and CDR2 SVGAGI. CDR3 nucleotides: TGTGCCAGCAAAACAGGGGGCCAAGAGACCCAGTACTTC. As protein: CASKTGGQETQYF.

V usage is TRBV10-1 and J usage is TRBJ2-3; D gene unclear. Germline assignment: CDR1 WNHNN and CDR2 SYGVQD (reference sequence). V lost 3 bases to trimming and J lost 2 bases, with 12 bases between them. The CDR3 spans 15 residues. The CDR3 loop reads CASSEALGNTDTQYF. The CDR3 DNA is TGCGCCAGCAGTGAAGCCCTAGGTAACACAGATACGCAGTATTTT.

The chain combines TRBV5-5 with TRBJ2-7; the match to TRBD1 covers 11 bases. In germline, CDR1 is SGHKS, CDR2 YYEKEE (reference sequence). This CDR3 comprises 17 residues. The V gene end was trimmed by 4 bases and the J gene end by 2 bases; junction bases not matched to a gene: 11. The CDR3 bases are TGTGCCAGCAGCGAAAGCTATCTGGGACAGGGGGCCTACGAGCAGTACTTC. Protein product: CASSESYLGQGAYEQYF.

The chain carries TRBV10-3 and TRBJ1-2, with TRBD1 matching 10 bases. Germline CDR1 is ENHRY and CDR2 is SYGVKD. This CDR3 spans 16 amino acids. The trim removed 2 bases at V and 8 bases at J, leaving 11 bases unmatched. The CDR3 nucleotides read TGTGCCATCAGTGAGGGGTCAGGACAGGGGGGAAAAGGCTACACCTTC. Translated: CAISEGSGQGGKGYTF.

This chain joins TRBV9 and TRBJ2-5; maybe TRBD2 (6 bases). The germline V gene encodes CDR1 SGDLS and CDR2 YYNGEE. The V and J ends lost 3 bases and 4 bases respectively, with 19 bases between them. CDR3 length: 16 amino acids. This chain's CDR3 is CASSGGLGVGRETQYF. The DNA of the CDR3 is TGTGCCAGCAGCGGGGGACTGGGGGTGGGTCGAGAGACCCAGTACTTC. The complete variable domain, with remaining parts taken from reference TRBV9 and TRBJ2-5, reads DSGVTQTPKHLITATGQRVTLRCSPRSGDLSVYWYQQSLDQGLQFLIQYYNGEERAKGNILERFSAQQFPDLHSELNLSSLELGDSALYFCASSGGLGVGRETQYFGPGTRLLVL.

The chain joins TRBV4-1 to TRBJ2-2; 12 nucleotides align to TRBD2. Trimming removed 8 bases from V and 2 bases from J; junction bases left unmatched: 12. The CDR3 spans 18 residues. The germline gives CDR1 MGHRA, CDR2 YSYEKL. CDR3 sequence: CASALRLAGGLNTGELFF. The CDR3 DNA reads as TGCGCCAGCGCCCTAAGGCTAGCGGGGGGGCTTAACACCGGGGAGCTGTTTTTT.

The chain is built from TRBV9 and TRBJ1-1; the D is unclear. Germline V gene lookup returns CDR1 SGDLS and CDR2 YYNGEE. V dropped 2 bases and J dropped 1 base, with 6 bases sitting between them. The CDR3 has 13 amino acids. Written as DNA, the CDR3 is TGTGCCAGCAGCGTCAACCCGAACACTGAAGCTTTCTTT. This gives the protein CASSVNPNTEAFF.

This rearrangement joins TRBV6-5 to TRBJ2-7; 13 positions agree with TRBD2. The V gene's germline CDR1 is MNHEY and CDR2 SVGAGI. Unmatched junction bases numbered 5, after V lost 1 base and J lost 5 bases. The CDR3 has 16 residues. This CDR3 is CASSYLGLAGVNEQYF. The CDR3 region has the DNA TGTGCCAGCAGTTACTTAGGACTAGCGGGAGTAAACGAGCAGTACTTC.

V and J are TRBV5-1 and TRBJ2-1, with D tentatively TRBD1 (5 bases). The germline V gene has CDR1 SGHRS and CDR2 YFSETQ. V lost 2 bases and J 5 bases, leaving 14 bases between the germline ends. There are 15 residues in the CDR3. CDR3 residues: CASSFRDLIHNEQFF. The CDR3 DNA is TGCGCCAGCAGCTTCAGGGATCTAATCCACAATGAGCAGTTCTTC.